The 2 T cell receptor beta chains listed next were all sequenced from one sample in a study of OX40 agonist ivuxolimab in advanced cancers. Measured with immunoSEQ multiplex PCR; TCRdb has only the in-frame clones, and not every one. The table has approximately 91,000 clones, around 90% seen once. This specimen was CD4+ or CD8+ T cells sorted from blood, taken in a trial of the OX40 agonist ivuxolimab. The origin of the receptors is an adult with an advanced solid tumor such as melanoma, head and neck, liver or kidney cancer.

The gene calls are TRBV11-3 and TRBJ2-5; 7 bases fit TRBD1. In germline, CDR1 is SGHNT, CDR2 YENEEA. The CDR3 spans 13 residues. The trim removed 5 bases at V and 4 bases at J, leaving 4 bases unmatched. CDR3 bases: TGTGCCAGCAGCATCAGACAGGGAGAGACCCAGTACTTC. Translated: CASSIRQGETQYF.

This clone came up once. The V call is TRBV6-1, the J call TRBJ1-5; no definite D call. V was cut by 1 base and J by 3 bases, with 7 bases left in between. This CDR3 spans 14 amino acids. CDR1 is MNHNS, CDR2 SASEGT, per germline. CDR3 loop: CASSEDGFNQPQHF. The CDR3 bases are TGTGCCAGCAGTGAAGACGGCTTCAATCAGCCCCAGCATTTT.